This T cell receptor beta chain emerged from a study of response to subunit inactivated influenza vaccine. Notes on the study in general: Authors suggested that a seasonal influenza vaccination recruits few new T cells each time.

Trimming stripped 3 bases from V and 3 bases from J, with 18 bases between. CDR1 is DFQATT, CDR2 SNEGSKA, per germline (reference sequence). This CDR3 spans 16 amino acids. From the RT-PCR reads, TCRdb called clonotypes with MiXCR, one entry per CDR3 protein. The sample consists of fewer than 600,000 distinct CDR3 sequences, roughly 7.6% of them appearing once. This clonotype has a handful of counts. Its antigen is as yet unknown. This TCR was sampled from a man aged 50 to 69 who received an inactivated influenza vaccine. This material consisted of PBMCs from blood, taken around 25 months after vaccination. The genes are TRBV20-1 and TRBJ1-5, with D possibly matching TRBD1 (5 bases). CDR3 residues: CSARGIQGRNNQPQHF. CDR3 DNA: TGCAGTGCTAGGGGGATTCAGGGACGGAACAATCAGCCCCAGCATTTT.